This TCR beta chain appears in the sequencing data of a study of Graves' ophthalmopathy and Graves' hyperthyroidism. RNA transcripts served as template for amplifying TCR beta CDR3 sequences. RT-PCR was first run with HTBI primers, then multiplex PCR in a second round. One entry per CDR3 protein, called by TCRdb with MiXCR from the multiplex PCR reads. The sample records some 520,000 distinct CDR3 sequences, about 15% being singletons. General observations from the study: Ophthalmopathy progression predictions by the model showed about 75% specificity and approximately 67% sensitivity.

This clonotype showed up many times. No antigen is known for it. Moderate-to-severe activity, CAS at least 3, NOSPECS at least 4 and duration under 3 months characterized donors with ophthalmopathy. The diagnostic workup employed clinical symptoms, serum thyroxine, TRAb, thyroid ultrasound and orbital computed tomography. The CDR3 has 14 residues. The ends were cut back, 2 bases at V and 2 bases at J, with 10 bases in the middle. Germline CDR1 reads MNHEY; CDR2 reads SVGAGI. The sequenced sample consisted of blood. The chain has TRBV6-5 and TRBJ2-7; tentative D call: TRBD1 (6 bases). The TCR was taken from a woman in her 30s with Graves' ophthalmopathy. DNA of the CDR3: TGTGCCAGCAGTTACCTCACAGGGACCTACGAGCAGTACTTC. Residues: CASSYLTGTYEQYF.